The TCR beta chain described here comes from a study of blood T cell repertoires in COVID-19 (dated by TCRdb to 2019 to 2021). Regarding the complete study: Samples covering the acute and convalescent phases of COVID-19 were provided by collaborators in the United States, Italy and Spain. The prospective study material was composed of cDNA or gDNA derived from T cells, B-cell-depleted T cells, or PBMCs. Deeply sampled blood TCRbeta repertoires from subjects exposed to, actively infected with, or recovered from COVID-19 were included in the dataset. The repertoires were made available in a free public database intended to serve as a resource for research on the immune response to SARS-CoV-2. The samples were drawn from the first 160 participants of the ongoing ImmuneRACE study and from over a thousand subjects provided by 6 global collaborators. A de-identified subject ID, COVID-19 status, age in years and sex were almost always included in the sample metadata. Where available, HLA class I and class II types were obtained from metadata supplied by the sample provider rather than from assay-based typing.

Comment on this clone: Its antigen target is currently unknown. No quality values exist for individual bases; no much larger clone is one base distant.

The germline V gene sets CDR1 to MNHEY and CDR2 to SVGEGT. Between the V and J ends, shortened by 0 bases and 1 base respectively, the junction contains 7 bases. The CDR3, from cysteine to phenylalanine, totals 15 residues. The DNA shown is the 45-base CDR3, in frame from base 1. The study at large found these results: The quantity of clinical and demographic metadata differed by source and by participant and was supplied without curation.

TCRbeta CDR3 regions were amplified from genomic DNA using the immunoSEQ Assay, a bias-controlled multiplex PCR. For the original study's pipeline: Within the assay, amplification of reference gene primers was used to estimate how many nucleated cells each sample contained. To quantify the absolute abundance of each unique TCRbeta CDR3 rearrangement, sequence reads were collapsed and filtered. For each sample, productive Simpson clonality was calculated as the square root of Simpson's diversity index over productive rearrangements. TCRdb carries this immuneACCESS record with in-frame sequences only. Its versions omit some clonotypes, under half of them owing to an unresolved V gene in the studies checked, with the rest unexplained. The V and J calls and clone size were taken over from that table, and D and trimming were inferred from the DNA. This sample holds 150,000 to 200,000 clones; about 88% were observed only once. Clones ranked in the top ten supply roughly 24% of the sample.

Whole blood was collected in K2EDTA tubes by collaborating institutions according to the institutions' own protocols. For TCRbeta analysis, collaborators shipped samples as frozen whole blood, isolated PBMCs, or DNA extracted from either of those sample types. The sample was peripheral blood. This chain is built from TRBV6-2 or TRBV6-3 and TRBJ2-1; TRBD2 is a weak D gene call, 6 bases matching. The clonotype comes from a man aged 60-69 years with acute or convalescent COVID-19. The CDR3 is CASSYSSGSYNEQFF. The nucleotide sequence reads TGTGCCAGCAGTTACTCTAGCGGTTCCTACAATGAGCAGTTCTTC.